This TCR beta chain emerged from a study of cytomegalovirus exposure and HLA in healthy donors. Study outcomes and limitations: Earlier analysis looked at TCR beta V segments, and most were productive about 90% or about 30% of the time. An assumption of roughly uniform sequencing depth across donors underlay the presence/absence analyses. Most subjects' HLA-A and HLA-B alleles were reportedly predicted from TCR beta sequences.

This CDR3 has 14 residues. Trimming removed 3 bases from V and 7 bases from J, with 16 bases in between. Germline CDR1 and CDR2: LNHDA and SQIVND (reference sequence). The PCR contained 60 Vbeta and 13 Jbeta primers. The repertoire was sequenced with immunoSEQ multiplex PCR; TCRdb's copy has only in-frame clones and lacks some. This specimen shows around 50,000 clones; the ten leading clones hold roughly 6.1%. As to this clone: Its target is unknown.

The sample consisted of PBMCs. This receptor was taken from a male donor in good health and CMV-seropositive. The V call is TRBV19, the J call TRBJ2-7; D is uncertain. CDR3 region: CASSILGSPTEQYF. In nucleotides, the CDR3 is TGTGCCAGTAGTATTCTAGGATCTCCTACGGAGCAGTACTTC.